The 22 T cell receptor beta chains in this list originate from one sample, sequenced in a study of T cells in localized non-small cell lung cancer (dated by TCRdb to about 2020). Libraries came from the immunoSEQ multiplex PCR assay. Held by TCRdb, this immuneACCESS table contains in-frame sequences only and omits some clones. Under half of the omission traces to an unresolved V gene where checked; the cause of the rest is unknown. Counted in this sample were roughly 40,000 clones; 81% of them appeared once. The ten biggest clones cover under 8% of the sample. Material: peripheral blood mononuclear cells, obtained before any cancer treatment. These receptors were obtained from an older male donor with stage II lung adenocarcinoma.

The V gene is TRBV5-4, the J gene TRBJ2-1; TRBD1 agrees at 9 bases. Germline V gene lookup returns CDR1 SGHNT and CDR2 YYREEE (reference sequence). The trim removed 5 bases at V and 9 bases at J, leaving 6 bases unmatched. CDR3 size: 13 residues. CDR3 sequence (DNA): TGTGCCAGCAGTTCGGGACAGGGTCGTGAGCAGTTCTTC. Amino acid sequence: CASSSGQGREQFF. The full variable domain, with the rest looked up from reference TRBV5-4 and TRBJ2-1, is ETGVTQSPTHLIKTRGQQVTLRCSSQSGHNTVSWYQQALGQGPQFIFQYYREEENGRGNFPPRFSGLQFPNYSSELNVNALELDDSALYLCASSSGQGREQFFGPGTRLTVL.

The genes are TRBV27 and TRBJ1-1; 7 bases match TRBD1. The length of the CDR3 is 14 residues. The germline gives CDR1 MNHEY, CDR2 SMNVEV (reference sequence). V lost 3 bases and J lost 4; bases outside the gene matches: 5. The CDR3 loop reads CASSLEQGITEAFF. DNA for the CDR3: TGTGCCAGCAGTTTGGAACAGGGGATCACTGAAGCTTTCTTT.

This rearrangement joins TRBV5-1 to TRBJ2-2; 8 nucleotides match TRBD2. Germline V CDR1 and CDR2: SGHRS, YFSETQ. The CDR3 consists of 16 residues. The J segment lost 3 bases and the V segment lost 4 bases, leaving 8 bases of the junction unmatched. Here the CDR3 DNA reads TGCGCCAGCAGCAGGGGACTAGTATTCGACACCGGGGAGCTGTTTTTT. It is translated as CASSRGLVFDTGELFF.

This chain links TRBV27 with TRBJ1-1; weak D call: TRBD1 (6 bases). The germline V gene encodes CDR1 MNHEY and CDR2 SMNVEV (reference sequence). This CDR3 contains 15 residues. Trimming took off 3 bases at V and 1 base at J, with 12 bases between the two ends. The CDR3 here is CASSLSGVANTEAFF. CDR3 bases: TGTGCCAGCAGTTTGTCAGGGGTGGCGAACACTGAAGCTTTCTTT.

The chain is built from TRBV11-1 and TRBJ2-6, with D unresolved. The V gene lost 5 bases and the J gene lost 2 bases, with 10 bases spanning the gap. Germline V lookup: CDR1 SGHAT, CDR2 FQDESV (reference sequence). The CDR3 length is 15 residues. The CDR3 reads CASSPALAGANVLTF. The DNA for the CDR3 is TGTGCCAGCAGCCCGGCCTTGGCTGGGGCCAACGTCCTGACTTTC.

The CDR3 sequence is CASSLEGGRAFF. The CDR3 nucleotides are TGTGCCAGCAGCTTAGAGGGGGGAAGGGCTTTCTTT. This chain connects TRBV11-3 to TRBJ1-1; possible D gene TRBD1, 5 bases. Trimming took off 0 bases at V and 11 bases at J, with 10 bases between the two ends. The CDR3 has 12 amino acids. Germline V CDR1 and CDR2: SGHNT, YENEEA.

The chain joins TRBV10-3 to TRBJ1-3, with 11 bases matching TRBD1. Germline lookup yields CDR1 ENHRY and CDR2 SYGVKD. This CDR3 comprises 19 residues. V lost 3 bases and J lost 0; bases outside the gene matches: 10. The CDR3 sequence is CAISERGTGGSSSGNTIYF. The CDR3 nucleotides are TGTGCCATCAGTGAAAGGGGGACAGGGGGGTCGTCCTCTGGAAACACCATATATTTT.

In this sample, this clone turned up once. The chain carries TRBV19 and TRBJ2-5, with D possibly called TRBD1 or TRBD2 (5 bases each). Between the trimmed V and J ends, which lost 3 bases and 2 bases, there was a span of 16 bases. The CDR3 covers 16 residues. Germline V gene lookup returns CDR1 LNHDA and CDR2 SQIVND (reference sequence). This CDR3 is CASSMNLGTMQETQYF. CDR3 DNA sequence: TGTGCCAGTAGTATGAACCTAGGGACCATGCAAGAGACCCAGTACTTC.

The rearrangement uses TRBV29-1 and TRBJ2-1, with D perhaps being TRBD1 or TRBD2 (5 bases each). Germline assignment: CDR1 SQVTM and CDR2 ANQGSEA. This CDR3 is 15 amino acids long. The germline V and J ends were trimmed by 7 bases and 4 bases, with 20 bases remaining between them. The CDR3 region has the DNA TGCAGCGGATCCTTGATCGGGACGTCATACAATGAGCAGTTCTTC. Its protein is CSGSLIGTSYNEQFF.

This clone has just a few counts. The sample contains more than one DNA sequence encoding this CDR3. The genes are TRBV6-6 and TRBJ1-1; D remains unclear. CDR3 length: 12 amino acids. The V gene lost 3 bases and the J gene lost 0 bases, with 2 bases spanning the gap. In germline, CDR1 is MNHNY, CDR2 SVGAGI (reference sequence). CDR3 in DNA: TGTGCCAGCAGTTATCTGAACACTGAAGCTTTCTTT. Encoded protein: CASSYLNTEAFF.

This sequence joins TRBV10-2 and TRBJ2-7; a weak D match, TRBD2 (6 bases). Germline V gene sequence: CDR1 WSHSY, CDR2 SAAADI. V was clipped by 3 bases and J by 6 bases, with 15 bases between them. The CDR3 runs to 14 residues. CDR3 in amino acids: CASSETGVVSEQYF. The CDR3, as DNA: TGCGCCAGCAGTGAAACGGGGGTTGTGTCCGAGCAGTACTTC.

The V and J genes are TRBV6-5 and TRBJ2-7; D possibly corresponds to TRBD2 (6 bases). This CDR3 region has 14 residues. Germline loops: CDR1 MNHEY, CDR2 SVGAGI. V was pared by 0 bases and J by 0 bases, with 6 bases between. The CDR3, as DNA: TGTGCCAGCAGTTACTCCGGGAGCTCCTACGAGCAGTACTTC. It encodes CASSYSGSSYEQYF.

This clone was counted a single time. The chain links TRBV7-2 to TRBJ1-5, with D maybe TRBD1 (5 bases). Trimming removed 4 bases from V and 4 bases from J, with 11 bases in between. This CDR3 has 14 residues. CDR1 is SGHTA, CDR2 FQGNSA, per germline. The CDR3 DNA reads as TGTGCCAGCAGCTACATTAGGGGAAATCAGCCCCAGCATTTT. It yields the protein CASSYIRGNQPQHF.

This clone was picked up one time. The V call is TRBV5-1, the J call TRBJ2-3, with unresolved D. Trimming left V 3 bases short and J 4 bases short, with 12 bases between. The CDR3 totals 14 residues. CDR1 and CDR2 (germline): SGHRS, YFSETQ. The CDR3 DNA follows: TGCGCCAGCAGCTCGCTGCCCGAGTCAGATACGCAGTATTTT. Translation gives CASSSLPESDTQYF.

The chain joins TRBV6-5 to TRBJ1-5; D possibly corresponds to TRBD1 (6 bases). The CDR3 extends over 14 amino acids. The germline CDR1 and CDR2 sequences are MNHEY and SVGAGI. Trimming took off 6 bases at V and 7 bases at J, with 16 bases between the two ends. CDR3 DNA sequence: TGTGCCAGCAGCCTCCGGGGGGCAGGGCAGCCCCAGCATTTT. It translates to CASSLRGAGQPQHF.

The chain links TRBV7-2 to TRBJ2-1; TRBD1 agrees at 7 bases. The length of the CDR3 is 15 residues. CDR1 and CDR2 (germline): SGHTA, FQGNSA. V gave up 1 base and J gave up 15 bases; unmatched junction bases: 15. CDR3 DNA sequence: TGTGCCAGCAGCTTAGGGGTTGGGTCGGGACAGATAGGGTTCTTC. As protein: CASSLGVGSGQIGFF. The complete variable domain, with remaining parts taken from reference TRBV7-2 and TRBJ2-1, reads GAGVSQSPSNKVTEKGKDVELRCDPISGHTALYWYRQSLGQGLEFLIYFQGNSAPDKSGLPSDRFSAERTGGSVSTLTIQRTQQEDSAVYLCASSLGVGSGQIGFFGPGTRLTVL.

This chain uses TRBV14 with TRBJ2-7; D unresolved. The CDR3 has 11 amino acids. Trimming took off 3 bases at V and 2 bases at J, with 2 bases between the two ends. CDR1 SGHDN and CDR2 FVKESK come from the germline V gene. The CDR3 bases are TGTGCCAGCAGCCAGGCCTACGAGCAGTACTTC. Translation: CASSQAYEQYF.

This clone was picked up one time. V is TRBV9 and J is TRBJ2-2, with 8 bases matching TRBD2. The CDR3 runs 16 residues. V lost 3 bases and J lost 0; bases outside the gene matches: 4. Germline V gene data show CDR1 as SGDLS and CDR2 as YYNGEE. CDR3 DNA: TGTGCCAGCAGCGCCCAACTAGCGGCGAACACCGGGGAGCTGTTTTTT. Its protein product is CASSAQLAANTGELFF.

This chain joins TRBV2 and TRBJ2-7, with D tentatively TRBD2 (6 bases). The V and J ends lost 8 bases and 5 bases respectively, with 16 bases between them. The CDR3 length is 13 residues. In germline, CDR1 is SNHLY, CDR2 FYNNEI. The chain's CDR3 is CASLVEGRNEQYF. DNA for the CDR3: TGTGCCAGCTTAGTCGAGGGGAGGAACGAGCAGTACTTC.

V gene TRBV30 combines with J gene TRBJ2-5; TRBD1 agrees at 8 bases. The CDR3 totals 14 residues. Losses at the gene ends were 3 bases for V and 1 base for J; bases not matched to a gene: 4. Germline assignment: CDR1 GTSNPN and CDR2 SVGIG (reference sequence). CDR3 nucleotide sequence: TGTGCCTGGAGAAGAGACAGGGGCCAAGAGACCCAGTACTTC. This translates into CAWRRDRGQETQYF.

The chain is built from TRBV10-3 and TRBJ1-6; D might be TRBD1 (5 bases). Trimming shortened V by 0 bases and J by 7 bases, and 13 bases separated the two germline ends. Germline lookup yields CDR1 ENHRY and CDR2 SYGVKD. The CDR3 extends over 16 amino acids. CDR3 nucleotides: TGTGCCATCAGTGAGTCGGGGGGGATCGCGAATTCACCCCTCCACTTT. Its protein product is CAISESGGIANSPLHF.

This sequence joins TRBV5-4 and TRBJ2-7, with no clear D. V was shortened by 4 bases and J by 0 bases, with 5 bases between the two germline ends. CDR3 length: 12 amino acids. Germline CDR1 and CDR2: SGHNT and YYREEE (reference sequence). The CDR3 protein is CASSPDSYEQYF. DNA of the CDR3: TGTGCCAGCAGCCCAGACTCCTACGAGCAGTACTTC.